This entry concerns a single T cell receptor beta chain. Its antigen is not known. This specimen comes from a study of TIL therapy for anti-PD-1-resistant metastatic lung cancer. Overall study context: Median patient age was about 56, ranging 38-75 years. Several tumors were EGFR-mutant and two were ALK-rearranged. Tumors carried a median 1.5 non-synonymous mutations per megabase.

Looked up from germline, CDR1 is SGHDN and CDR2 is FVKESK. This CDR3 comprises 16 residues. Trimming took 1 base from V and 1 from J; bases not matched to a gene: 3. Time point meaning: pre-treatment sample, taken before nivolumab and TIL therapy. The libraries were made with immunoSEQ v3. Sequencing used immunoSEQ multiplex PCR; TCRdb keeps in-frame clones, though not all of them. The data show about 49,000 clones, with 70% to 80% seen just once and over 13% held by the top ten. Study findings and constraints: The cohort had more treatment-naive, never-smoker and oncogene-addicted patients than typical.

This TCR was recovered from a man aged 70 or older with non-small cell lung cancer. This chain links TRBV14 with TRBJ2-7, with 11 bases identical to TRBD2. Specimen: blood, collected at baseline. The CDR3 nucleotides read TGTGCCAGCAGCCAAGGAACTAGCGGGGGATCCTACGAGCAGTACTTC. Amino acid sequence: CASSQGTSGGSYEQYF. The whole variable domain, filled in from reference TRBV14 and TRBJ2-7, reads EAGVTQFPSHSVIEKGQTVTLRCDPISGHDNLYWYRRVMGKEIKFLLHFVKESKQDESGMPNNRFLAERTGGTYSTLKVQPAELEDSGVYFCASSQGTSGGSYEQYFGPGTRLTVT.